The 5 T cell receptor beta chains below all came from one sample that was sequenced in a study of blood T cell repertoires in COVID-19. Only in-frame clones appear in the TCRdb table, and some are missing; sequencing was by immunoSEQ multiplex PCR. The table has about 120,000 clones, roughly four fifths seen once. The sequencing input was peripheral blood. These receptors were taken from a man aged 25-45 years with COVID-19, enrolled during active disease.

The genes are TRBV30 and TRBJ2-1; D possibly corresponds to TRBD1 (5 bases). Deletions cut 0 bases from V and 2 bases from J, with 8 bases between. Germline CDR1 is GTSNPN and CDR2 is SVGIG (reference sequence). The CDR3 length is 14 residues. The CDR3 sequence is CAWSVRGPYNEQFF. In nucleotides, the CDR3 is TGTGCCTGGAGTGTAAGGGGCCCCTACAATGAGCAGTTCTTC.

The chain links TRBV5-1 to TRBJ2-1; possible D gene TRBD2, 6 bases. CDR3 length: 14 residues. Trimming stripped 1 base from V and 7 bases from J, with 12 bases between. Looked up from germline, CDR1 is SGHRS and CDR2 is YFSETQ. The CDR3 sequence is CASSLPGAYNEQFF. In DNA form, the CDR3 reads TGCGCCAGCAGCTTGCCGGGAGCGTATAATGAGCAGTTCTTC.

The J gene is TRBJ2-1, the V gene TRBV2; D is perhaps TRBD2 (6 bases). Trimming pared 8 bases from V and 2 bases from J, leaving 16 bases between. This CDR3 comprises 15 residues. CDR1 is SNHLY and CDR2 is FYNNEI in the germline V gene. The CDR3 loop is CASFAGRGPYNEQFF. The CDR3 nucleotides are TGTGCCAGCTTTGCGGGGCGGGGCCCCTACAATGAGCAGTTCTTC.

The V gene is TRBV7-2, the J gene TRBJ2-3, with D hard to call. The CDR3 has 15 residues. In germline, CDR1 is SGHTA, CDR2 FQGNSA. Trimming took 5 bases from V and 1 from J, leaving 13 bases between them. The CDR3 sequence: CASSGVAGGTDTQYF. The CDR3 nucleotides read TGTGCCAGCAGCGGAGTTGCTGGCGGCACAGATACGCAGTATTTT.

This clone was detected only a few times. The chain joins TRBV28 to TRBJ1-5; TRBD1 matches 8 bases. V trimming: 6 bases; J trimming: 1 base; junction bases outside the gene matches: 8. CDR1 and CDR2 from the germline V gene are MDHEN and SYDVKM. This CDR3 comprises 16 residues. As DNA, the CDR3 is TGTGCCAGCAGCCTGCCGACAGGGGACAGCAATCAGCCCCAGCATTTT. Its translation is CASSLPTGDSNQPQHF.